Following are 18 T cell receptor beta chains from one sample sequenced in a study of T cell responses to AZD1222 COVID-19 vaccine. Assay: immunoSEQ multiplex PCR; the TCRdb copy retains only in-frame clones and omits some. The data contain around 150,000 clones, roughly 94% of them seen just once; the ten biggest clones take up around 1.3%. Material: peripheral blood, obtained on day 0 of AZD1222 vaccination. All receptors derive from an adult in good health.

The chain is built from TRBV5-4 and TRBJ2-5; D is ambiguous. CDR1 is SGHNT and CDR2 is YYREEE in the germline V gene (reference sequence). The CDR3 runs to 14 residues. The germline V and J ends were trimmed by 3 bases and 2 bases, with 11 bases remaining between them. CDR3 nucleotides: TGTGCCAGCAGCTGGACCGGCAGACAAGAGACCCAGTACTTC. Its translation: CASSWTGRQETQYF. Supplemented by reference TRBV5-4 and TRBJ2-5, the full variable domain reads ETGVTQSPTHLIKTRGQQVTLRCSSQSGHNTVSWYQQALGQGPQFIFQYYREEENGRGNFPPRFSGLQFPNYSSELNVNALELDDSALYLCASSWTGRQETQYFGPGTRLLVL.

The gene calls are TRBV28 and TRBJ1-5, with 7 nucleotides matching TRBD1. The junction had 8 bases not matched to a gene; V was cut back by 3 bases and J by 0 bases. CDR3 length: 17 residues. Germline CDR1 reads MDHEN; CDR2 reads SYDVKM. The CDR3 nucleotides read TGTGCCAGCAGTTTGGGGGACAGTGTGTATAGCAATCAGCCCCAGCATTTT. As protein: CASSLGDSVYSNQPQHF.

The DNA of the CDR3 is TGTGCCAGCAGTCGATCGGACACTGAAGCTTTCTTT. Its translation: CASSRSDTEAFF. The chain couples TRBV5-6 to TRBJ1-1; no definite D call. CDR3 length: 12 residues. Trimming took 5 bases from V and 3 from J, leaving 8 bases between them. The germline V gene has CDR1 SGHDT and CDR2 YYEEEE.

V is TRBV28 and J is TRBJ1-1; D not resolved. The CDR3 covers 15 residues. The V gene lost 2 bases and the J gene lost 1 base, with 11 bases spanning the gap. The germline gives CDR1 MDHEN, CDR2 SYDVKM. DNA of the CDR3: TGTGCCAGCAGTTTACCGACAATTCGGAACACTGAAGCTTTCTTT. This sequence encodes CASSLPTIRNTEAFF.

This clone was recorded once. V is TRBV5-6 and J is TRBJ1-1; 7 nucleotides agree with TRBD1. J lost 6 bases, V lost 1 base, and 9 bases had no gene match. CDR1 is SGHDT and CDR2 is YYEEEE in the germline V gene. This CDR3 is 15 amino acids long. The DNA for the CDR3 is TGTGCCAGCAGCTTGACGACAGGGCTGTTCTCTGAAGCTTTCTTT. This sequence encodes CASSLTTGLFSEAFF.

This clone was seen only once. V and J are TRBV3-1 (or the pseudogene TRBV3-2) and TRBJ1-2; a possible D gene is TRBD1 (5 bases). The CDR3 totals 12 residues. The germline V gene has CDR1 LGHDT and CDR2 YNNKEL (reference sequence). Trimming left V 2 bases short and J 7 bases short, with 8 bases between. Written as DNA, the CDR3 is TGTGCCAGCAGCCAAAGGGACCGTGGCTACACCTTC. This codes for CASSQRDRGYTF.

V and J are TRBV19 and TRBJ2-3; perhaps TRBD2 as D (5 bases). This CDR3 is built from 15 residues. Trimming left V 5 bases short and J 3 bases short, with 15 bases between. Germline V gene sequence: CDR1 LNHDA, CDR2 SQIVND (reference sequence). The CDR3 DNA reads as TGTGCCAGTAGTCTGAACCCTAGGGAGACAGATACGCAGTATTTT. It yields the protein CASSLNPRETDTQYF.

This clone was recorded only once. The chain couples TRBV7-8 to TRBJ1-1, with 10 nucleotides matching TRBD1. Per the germline V gene, CDR1 is SGHVS and CDR2 is FQNEAQ. With 5 bases clipped from V and 4 bases from J, the junction kept 13 bases outside the gene matches. The CDR3 is 17 residues long. This CDR3 is CASSNRDRGPGGTEAFF. Written as DNA, the CDR3 is TGTGCCAGCAGCAACCGGGACAGGGGCCCCGGTGGCACTGAAGCTTTCTTT. Supplemented by reference TRBV7-8 and TRBJ1-1, the full variable domain reads GAGVSQSPRYKVAKRGQDVALRCDPISGHVSLFWYQQALGQGPEFLTYFQNEAQLDKSGLPSDRFFAERPEGSVSTLKIQRTQQEDSAVYLCASSNRDRGPGGTEAFFGQGTRLTVV.

For the CDR3, the DNA is TGTGCCAGCACGAGGCGCCCAGGGGGTGGGTATGGCTACACCTTC. Protein sequence: CASTRRPGGGYGYTF. This rearrangement joins TRBV6-5 to TRBJ1-2, with 7 bases fitting TRBD1. The CDR3 contains 15 residues. V gave up 7 bases and J gave up 5 bases; unmatched junction bases: 13. CDR1 is MNHEY, CDR2 SVGAGI, per germline.

The rearrangement uses TRBV5-1 and TRBJ2-3; D uncertain. Germline V lookup: CDR1 SGHRS, CDR2 YFSETQ. The CDR3 is 14 amino acids. The CDR3 sequence: CATSRDRAPDTQYF. CDR3 bases: TGCGCTACCTCCCGAGATAGGGCTCCAGATACGCAGTATTTT.

CDR3 sequence (DNA): TGCAGCGTTGAAGGCGCAGCTTTCTTT. The encoded protein is CSVEGAAFF. This chain connects TRBV29-1 to TRBJ1-1; D remains unclear. Germline lookup yields CDR1 SQVTM and CDR2 ANQGSEA. V lost 1 base to trimming and J lost 10 bases, with 4 bases between them. The CDR3 has 9 residues.

This rearrangement joins TRBV7-2 to TRBJ2-3, with TRBD2 as a possible D gene (5 bases). The ends were cut back, 4 bases at V and 6 bases at J, with 8 bases in the middle. Germline CDR1 SGHTA, CDR2 FQGNSA. The CDR3 loop spans 12 amino acids. The CDR3 here is CASSWERDTQYF. Here the CDR3 DNA reads TGTGCCAGCAGCTGGGAGCGGGATACGCAGTATTTT.

This clone has just one count. The chain couples TRBV6-5 to TRBJ1-1; 9 bases are a match to TRBD1. This CDR3 contains 15 residues. Per germline, CDR1 MNHEY and CDR2 SVGAGI. The junction had 9 bases not matched to a gene; V was cut back by 4 bases and J by 6 bases. CDR3 nucleotides: TGTGCCAGCAGTTCTAACAGGGGGCGAGGTCCTGAAGCTTTCTTT. It specifies CASSSNRGRGPEAFF.

J is TRBJ1-1 and V is TRBV6-5; 9 nucleotides match TRBD1. Germline CDR1 reads MNHEY; CDR2 reads SVGAGI. The CDR3 length is 15 residues. Germline trimming cut 6 bases from V and 5 bases from J; bases unmatched to any gene: 10. CDR3: CASRPQGASGTEAFF. DNA of the CDR3: TGTGCCAGCAGACCACAGGGGGCTAGTGGAACTGAAGCTTTCTTT.

The chain recombines TRBV21-1 with TRBJ2-2; no check of the table's D call, TRBD2, against the DNA was made. TRBV21-1 is reported as a pseudogene. This CDR3 has 17 residues. The CDR3 is CASTGLAGGPNTGELFF. The CDR3 coding sequence is TGTGCCAGCACAGGACTAGCGGGGGGGCCGAACACCGGGGAGCTGTTTTTT.

The V and J genes are TRBV7-9 and TRBJ2-2; D possibly uses TRBD1 or TRBD2 (6 bases each). The V end was cut by 5 bases, the J end by 5 bases, with 18 bases between. This CDR3 contains 16 residues. Germline V gives CDR1 SEHNR, CDR2 FQNEAQ (reference sequence). The CDR3 region is CASSDPSGASTGELFF. The CDR3 region has the DNA TGTGCCAGCAGCGATCCATCGGGGGCTTCAACCGGGGAGCTGTTTTTT. Supplemented by reference TRBV7-9 and TRBJ2-2, the full variable domain reads DTGVSQNPRHKITKRGQNVTFRCDPISEHNRLYWYRQTLGQGPEFLTYFQNEAQLEKSRLLSDRFSAERPKGSFSTLEIQRTEQGDSAMYLCASSDPSGASTGELFFGEGSRLTVL.

To note about this clone: The sample holds other DNA sequences that translate to the same CDR3. The chain couples TRBV7-8 to TRBJ1-2, with D perhaps TRBD1 (6 bases). Germline V gene lookup returns CDR1 SGHVS and CDR2 FQNEAQ. V lost 2 bases and J 7 bases, leaving 11 bases between the germline ends. The CDR3 consists of 13 residues. CDR3 nucleotides: TGTGCCAGCAGCTTAAGGCAGGGGCTTGGCTACACCTTC. Its translation: CASSLRQGLGYTF.

This chain uses TRBV6-6 with TRBJ1-5; TRBD1 matches at 8 bases. In germline, CDR1 is MNHNY, CDR2 SVGAGI (reference sequence). The V segment lost 8 bases and the J segment 3 bases; nucleotides outside the gene matches: 12. This CDR3 is built from 16 residues. CDR3 protein: CASSGTGGVPNQPQHF. DNA of the CDR3: TGTGCCAGCTCCGGGACAGGAGGGGTACCCAATCAGCCCCAGCATTTT.